This TCR beta chain was retrieved from a study of blood T cells in healthy people across ages. Next came a second PCR, run for roughly 6 to 11 cycles, which used a sample-barcoded 5' primer along with a J-beta primer mix. A template-switch adaptor containing 12 random nucleotides labeled each cDNA molecule. TCRdb re-called the 5' RACE reads through MiXCR, storing one row per CDR3 protein. The profile covers over 600,000 distinct CDR3 sequences, with 40% to 45% appearing a single time and 30% taken by the ten largest. This CDR3 region has 13 residues. The V segment lost 6 bases and the J segment 11 bases; nucleotides outside the gene matches: 12. Germline CDR1 MGHDK, CDR2 SYGVNS. Caucasian, healthy and from Russia, the donors were aged between about 6 and 100.

The receptor's source is a man aged 80 or over in good health. V and J are TRBV25-1 and TRBJ2-5, with 7 bases identical to TRBD1. Material: blood. DNA for the CDR3: TGTGCCAGCAGCGCCGCGACAGGGACCCAACAGTACTTC. Translation gives CASSAATGTQQYF.